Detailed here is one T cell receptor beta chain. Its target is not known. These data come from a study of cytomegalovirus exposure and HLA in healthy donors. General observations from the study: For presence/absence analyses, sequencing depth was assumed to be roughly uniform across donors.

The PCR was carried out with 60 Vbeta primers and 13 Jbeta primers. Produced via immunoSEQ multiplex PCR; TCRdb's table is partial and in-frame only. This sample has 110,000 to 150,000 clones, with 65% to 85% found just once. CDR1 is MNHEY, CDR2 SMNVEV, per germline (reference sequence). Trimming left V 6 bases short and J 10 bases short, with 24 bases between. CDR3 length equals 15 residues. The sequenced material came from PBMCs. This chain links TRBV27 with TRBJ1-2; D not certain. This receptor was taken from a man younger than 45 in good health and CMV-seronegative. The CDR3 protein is CASRLSLADREDYTF. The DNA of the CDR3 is TGTGCCAGCAGGCTCTCCCTGGCAGATCGAGAGGACTACACCTTC.